This T cell receptor (beta chain) was identified during a study of cytomegalovirus exposure and HLA in healthy donors. Findings and caveats of the study: Later genetic work tied a missense DCLRE1C variant to beta-chain V and J trimming. Later, an analysis found that common viral pathogens appeared to be linked with several of the most significant clusters.

From germline, CDR1 is SQVTM and CDR2 ANQGSEA. V lost 4 bases to trimming and J lost 5 bases, with 12 bases between them. This CDR3 spans 13 amino acids. For this clone: Its antigen is undetermined.

Primers included in the PCR were 60 Vbeta and 13 Jbeta primers. The repertoire was sequenced with immunoSEQ multiplex PCR; TCRdb's copy has only in-frame clones and lacks some. Its table records 55,000 to 70,000 clones. The receptor comes from a female donor in good health and CMV-seropositive. The chain carries TRBV29-1 and TRBJ2-1; D not resolved. Sequenced sample: PBMCs. In DNA form, the CDR3 reads TGCAGCGTTGGCGCCTATCGAGACAATGAGCAGTTCTTC. Translating gives CSVGAYRDNEQFF.